This TCR beta chain stems from a study of vaccination and CD4 T cells after COVID-19. The Oncomine TCR Beta short-read assay generated sequence data from the DNA of cultured CD4+ T cells. TCRdb reanalysed the PCR reads using MiXCR and keeps one entry per CDR3 protein. The data contain over 12,000 distinct CDR3 sequences, approximately 40% of them singletons. This clonotype was counted only a few times. Its specificity is unknown. Treatment defined: roughly 10-day PBMC culture with coronavirus spike peptide pools or control peptides (ViraFEST assay). This receptor was obtained from a human donor who had recovered from COVID-19. Material for sequencing was CD4+ T cells from blood, cultured in vitro.

The CDR3 region is CASRSTGGRAEAFF. As DNA, the CDR3 is TGTGCCAGTAGATCGACAGGGGGTCGCGCTGAAGCTTTCTTT. This sequence joins TRBV19 and TRBJ1-1, with 9 bases identical to TRBD1. V was pared by 6 bases and J by 6 bases, with 8 bases of the junction left unmatched. From germline, CDR1 is LNHDA and CDR2 SQIVND (reference sequence). There are 14 residues in the CDR3.